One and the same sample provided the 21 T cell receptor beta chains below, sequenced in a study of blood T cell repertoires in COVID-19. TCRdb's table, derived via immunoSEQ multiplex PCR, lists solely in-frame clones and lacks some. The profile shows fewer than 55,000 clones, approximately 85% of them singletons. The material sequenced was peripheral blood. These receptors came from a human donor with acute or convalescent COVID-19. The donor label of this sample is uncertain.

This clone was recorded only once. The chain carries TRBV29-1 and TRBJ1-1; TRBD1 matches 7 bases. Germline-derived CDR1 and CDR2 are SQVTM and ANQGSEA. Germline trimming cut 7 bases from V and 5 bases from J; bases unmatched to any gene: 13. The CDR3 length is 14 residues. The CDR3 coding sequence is TGCAGCGCCGACGCGAAATCAGGGGGAACTGAAGCTTTCTTT. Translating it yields CSADAKSGGTEAFF.

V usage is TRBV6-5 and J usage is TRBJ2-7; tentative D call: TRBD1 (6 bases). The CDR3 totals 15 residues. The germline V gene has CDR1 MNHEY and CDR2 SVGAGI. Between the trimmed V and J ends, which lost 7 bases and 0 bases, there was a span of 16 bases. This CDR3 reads CASTRDNYLSYEQYF. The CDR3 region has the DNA TGTGCCAGCACCCGGGACAACTACCTCTCCTACGAGCAGTACTTC.

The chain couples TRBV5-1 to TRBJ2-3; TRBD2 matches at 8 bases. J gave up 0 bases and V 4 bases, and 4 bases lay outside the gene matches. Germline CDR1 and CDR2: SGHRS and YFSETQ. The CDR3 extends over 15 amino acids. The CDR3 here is CASSRSGTSTDTQYF. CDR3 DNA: TGCGCCAGCAGCCGTAGCGGGACTAGCACAGATACGCAGTATTTT.

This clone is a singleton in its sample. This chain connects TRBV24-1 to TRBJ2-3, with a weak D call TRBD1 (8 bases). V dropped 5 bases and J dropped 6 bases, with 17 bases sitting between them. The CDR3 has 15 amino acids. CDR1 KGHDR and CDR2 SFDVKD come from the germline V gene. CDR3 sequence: CATSGIQGGSDTQYF. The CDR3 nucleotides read TGTGCCACCAGTGGGATACAGGGGGGGTCGGATACGCAGTATTTT.

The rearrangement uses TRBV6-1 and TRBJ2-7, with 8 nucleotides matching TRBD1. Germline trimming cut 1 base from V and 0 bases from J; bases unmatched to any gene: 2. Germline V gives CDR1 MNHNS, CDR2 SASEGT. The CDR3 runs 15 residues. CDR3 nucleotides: TGTGCCAGCAGTGAAGGACAGGGGACCTCCTACGAGCAGTACTTC. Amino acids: CASSEGQGTSYEQYF.

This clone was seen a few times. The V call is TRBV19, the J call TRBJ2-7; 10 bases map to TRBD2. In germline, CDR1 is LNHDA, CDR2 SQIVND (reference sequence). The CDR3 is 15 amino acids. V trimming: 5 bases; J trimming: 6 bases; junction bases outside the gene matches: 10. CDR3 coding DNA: TGTGCCAGTAGTCCCCTAGCGGGAGCCGTCTTCGAGCAGTACTTC. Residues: CASSPLAGAVFEQYF. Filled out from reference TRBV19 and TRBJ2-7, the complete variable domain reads DGGITQSPKYLFRKEGQNVTLSCEQNLNHDAMYWYRQDPGQGLRLIYYSQIVNDFQKGDIAEGYSVSREKKESFPLTVTSAQKNPTAFYLCASSPLAGAVFEQYFGPGTRLTVT.

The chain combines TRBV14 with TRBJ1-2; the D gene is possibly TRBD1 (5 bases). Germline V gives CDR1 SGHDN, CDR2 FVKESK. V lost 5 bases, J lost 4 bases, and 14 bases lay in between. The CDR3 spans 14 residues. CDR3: CASSLMEGSYGYTF. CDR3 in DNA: TGTGCCAGCAGCTTGATGGAGGGGTCCTATGGCTACACCTTC.

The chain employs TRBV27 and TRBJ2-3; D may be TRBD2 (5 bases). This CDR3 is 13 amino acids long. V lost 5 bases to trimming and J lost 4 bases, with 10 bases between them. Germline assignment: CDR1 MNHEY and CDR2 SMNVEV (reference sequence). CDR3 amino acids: CASSRLGADTQYF. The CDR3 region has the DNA TGTGCCAGCAGTCGCCTCGGGGCAGATACGCAGTATTTT.

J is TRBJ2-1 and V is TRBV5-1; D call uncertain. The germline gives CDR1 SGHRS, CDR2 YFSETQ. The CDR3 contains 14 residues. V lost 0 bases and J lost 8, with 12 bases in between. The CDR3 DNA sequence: TGCGCCAGCAGCTTGGGGCTAGTAAGAGATGAGCAGTTCTTC. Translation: CASSLGLVRDEQFF.

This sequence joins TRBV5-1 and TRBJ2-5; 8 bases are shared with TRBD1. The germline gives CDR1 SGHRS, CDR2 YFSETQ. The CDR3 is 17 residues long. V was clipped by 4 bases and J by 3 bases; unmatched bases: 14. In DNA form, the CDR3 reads TGCGCCAGCAGCCCTCGACCACGACAGGGGTGGGAAGAGACCCAGTACTTC. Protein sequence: CASSPRPRQGWEETQYF. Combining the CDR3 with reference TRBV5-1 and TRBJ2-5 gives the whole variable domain KAGVTQTPRYLIKTRGQQVTLSCSPISGHRSVSWYQQTPGQGLQFLFEYFSETQRNKGNFPGRFSGRQFSNSRSEMNVSTLELGDSALYLCASSPRPRQGWEETQYFGPGTRLLVL.

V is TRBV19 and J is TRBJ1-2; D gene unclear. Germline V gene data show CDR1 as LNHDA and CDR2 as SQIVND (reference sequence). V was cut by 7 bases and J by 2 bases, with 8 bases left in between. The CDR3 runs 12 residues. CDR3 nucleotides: TGTGCCAGTAAACCGAGAAACTATGGCTACACCTTC. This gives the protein CASKPRNYGYTF.

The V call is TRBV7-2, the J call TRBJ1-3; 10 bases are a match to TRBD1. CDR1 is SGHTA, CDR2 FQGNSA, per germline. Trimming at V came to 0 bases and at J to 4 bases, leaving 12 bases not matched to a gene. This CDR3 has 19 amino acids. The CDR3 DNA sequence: TGTGCCAGCAGCTTAGCGCAAGTTCCTGGGACAGGGGAGGGAAACACCATATATTTT. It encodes CASSLAQVPGTGEGNTIYF. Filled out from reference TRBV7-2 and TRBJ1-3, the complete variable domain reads GAGVSQSPSNKVTEKGKDVELRCDPISGHTALYWYRQSLGQGLEFLIYFQGNSAPDKSGLPSDRFSAERTGGSVSTLTIQRTQQEDSAVYLCASSLAQVPGTGEGNTIYFGEGSWLTVV.

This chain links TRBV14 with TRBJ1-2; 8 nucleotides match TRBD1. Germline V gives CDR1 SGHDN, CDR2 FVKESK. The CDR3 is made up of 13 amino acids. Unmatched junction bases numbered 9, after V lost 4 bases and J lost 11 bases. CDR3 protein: CASSRDRGILYTF. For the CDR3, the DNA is TGTGCCAGCAGCCGAGACAGGGGAATACTTTACACCTTC.

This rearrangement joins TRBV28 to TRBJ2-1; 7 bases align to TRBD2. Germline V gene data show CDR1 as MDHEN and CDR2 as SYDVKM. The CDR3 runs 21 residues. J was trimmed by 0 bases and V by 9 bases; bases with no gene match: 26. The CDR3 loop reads CARGRPRSGKLKGPSYNEQFF. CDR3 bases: TGTGCCAGAGGTCGACCCCGGAGCGGGAAATTAAAGGGCCCCTCCTACAATGAGCAGTTCTTC. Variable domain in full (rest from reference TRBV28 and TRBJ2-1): DVKVTQSSRYLVKRTGEKVFLECVQDMDHENMFWYRQDPGLGLRLIYFSYDVKMKEKGDIPEGYSVSREKKERFSLILESASTNQTSMYLCARGRPRSGKLKGPSYNEQFFGPGTRLTVL.

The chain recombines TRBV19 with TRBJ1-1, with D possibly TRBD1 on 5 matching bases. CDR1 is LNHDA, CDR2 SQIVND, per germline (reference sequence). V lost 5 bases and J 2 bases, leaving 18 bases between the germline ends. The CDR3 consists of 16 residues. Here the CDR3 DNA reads TGTGCCAGTAGTGTAGTAGCCCGACAGCCCAACACTGAAGCTTTCTTT. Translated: CASSVVARQPNTEAFF.

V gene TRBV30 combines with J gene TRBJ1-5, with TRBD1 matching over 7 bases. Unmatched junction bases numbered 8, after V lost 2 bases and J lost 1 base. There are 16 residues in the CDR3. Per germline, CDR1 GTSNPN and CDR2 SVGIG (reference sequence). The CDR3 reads CAWSRGPGQSNQPQHF. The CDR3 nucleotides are TGTGCCTGGAGTCGCGGCCCGGGACAGAGCAATCAGCCCCAGCATTTT.

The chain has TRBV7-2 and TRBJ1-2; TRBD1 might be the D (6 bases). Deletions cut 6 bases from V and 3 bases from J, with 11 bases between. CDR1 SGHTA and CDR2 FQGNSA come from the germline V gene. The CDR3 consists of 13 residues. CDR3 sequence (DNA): TGTGCCAGCAGACTTACAGGGCACTATGGCTACACCTTC. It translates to CASRLTGHYGYTF.

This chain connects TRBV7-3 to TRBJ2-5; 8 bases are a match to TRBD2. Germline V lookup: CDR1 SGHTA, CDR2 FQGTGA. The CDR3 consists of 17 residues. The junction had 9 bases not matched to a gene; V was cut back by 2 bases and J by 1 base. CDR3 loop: CASSLLGRAGFQETQYF. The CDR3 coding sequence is TGTGCCAGCAGCTTACTCGGGAGGGCGGGGTTCCAAGAGACCCAGTACTTC.

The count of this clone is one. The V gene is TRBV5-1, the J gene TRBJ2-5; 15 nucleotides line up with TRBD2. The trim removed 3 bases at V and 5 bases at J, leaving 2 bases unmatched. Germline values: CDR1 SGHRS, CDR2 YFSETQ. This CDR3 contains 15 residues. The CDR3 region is CASSSGLAGGETQYF. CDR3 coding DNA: TGCGCCAGCAGCTCCGGACTAGCGGGGGGGGAGACCCAGTACTTC.

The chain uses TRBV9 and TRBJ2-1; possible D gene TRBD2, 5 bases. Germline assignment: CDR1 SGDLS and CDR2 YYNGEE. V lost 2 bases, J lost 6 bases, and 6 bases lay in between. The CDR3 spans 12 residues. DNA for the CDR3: TGTGCCAGCAGCGTGGCGGGCAATGAGCAGTTCTTC. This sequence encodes CASSVAGNEQFF. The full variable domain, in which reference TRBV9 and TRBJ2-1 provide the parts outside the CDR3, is DSGVTQTPKHLITATGQRVTLRCSPRSGDLSVYWYQQSLDQGLQFLIQYYNGEERAKGNILERFSAQQFPDLHSELNLSSLELGDSALYFCASSVAGNEQFFGPGTRLTVL.

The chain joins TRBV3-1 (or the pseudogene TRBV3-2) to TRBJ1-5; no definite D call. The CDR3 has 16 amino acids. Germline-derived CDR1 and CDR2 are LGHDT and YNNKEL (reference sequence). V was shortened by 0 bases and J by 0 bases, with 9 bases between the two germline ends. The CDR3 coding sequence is TGTGCCAGCAGCCAAGATCCGAGGCATAGCAATCAGCCCCAGCATTTT. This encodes CASSQDPRHSNQPQHF.